These T cell receptor beta chains were read from a single sample in a study of post-analysis software for immune sequencing data. TCRdb redid the calling of the PCR reads with MiXCR, one entry per CDR3 protein. The sample lists fewer than 850,000 distinct CDR3 sequences; 30% were seen once. Sequences were obtained from blood. The receptors were sampled from a girl between 10 and 17 years old with multiple sclerosis. CDR3s include the opening cysteine and the closing phenylalanine or tryptophan. Fields, in order: CDR3 DNA, CDR3 protein, V gene, D gene, clone size, J gene. A D gene is named only where the DNA matches it firmly. Size values are once, few and many counts, or a class for expanded clones, and some rows have none.

TGTGCCAGCAGCTTACAGGCGGGGGACGGAGCAGGGGATACGCAGTATTTT,CASSLQAGDGAGDTQYF,TRBV7-2,TRBD2,NA,TRBJ2-3
TGTGCCAGCACCGGAGGGGGGCTAGCGGGGATTACCTACAATGAGCAGTTCTTC,CASTGGGLAGITYNEQFF,TRBV6-1,TRBD2,NA,TRBJ2-1
TGCAGTGCTAGACACGGGACCGATTCCTACGAGCAGTACTTC,CSARHGTDSYEQYF,TRBV20-1,NA,few,TRBJ2-7
TGTGCCAGCAGTTACTCGTCGGGAAACACCATATATTTT,CASSYSSGNTIYF,TRBV6-5,NA,few,TRBJ1-3
TGTGCCAGCAGCCCAAGGATAGGGGCGGCCTACGAGCAGTACTTC,CASSPRIGAAYEQYF,TRBV7-9,NA,NA,TRBJ2-7
TGTGCCACCTCACCCGCGGCAACTGAAAAACTGTTTTTT,CATSPAATEKLFF,TRBV27,NA,NA,TRBJ1-4
TGTGCCAGCAGCTGGGGGACTAGCGGGAGGGCGCCGCAGTATTTT,CASSWGTSGRAPQYF,TRBV5-6,TRBD2,few,TRBJ2-3
TGTGCCAGCAGCTTGTACCACGTAGGGGGGCTGGAAAACATTCAGTACTTC,CASSLYHVGGLENIQYF,TRBV7-2,NA,NA,TRBJ2-4
TGTGCCACCCGAGCGGGGTTAACCACAGATACGCAGTATTTT,CATRAGLTTDTQYF,TRBV2,TRBD2,few,TRBJ2-3
TGCAGTGCTCAGGCCAACCCCGGGGGCTACACCTTC,CSAQANPGGYTF,TRBV20-1,NA,few,TRBJ1-2
TGCAGCGCCGGAGCAGGGGGCGCGGGGGACAATGAGCAGTTCTTC,CSAGAGGAGDNEQFF,TRBV29-1,NA,many,TRBJ2-1
TGCGCCAGCAGTGCCTCTTTGGGACAGGGGAGCGGCTACACCTTC,CASSASLGQGSGYTF,TRBV10-2,TRBD1,NA,TRBJ1-2
TGCAGTGCTTCTTACGGGGAACCTAACTATGGCTACACCTTC,CSASYGEPNYGYTF,TRBV20-1,NA,once,TRBJ1-2
TGCGCCAGCAGCCGATGGACAGTAGCGACCTCTTCACCCCTCCACTTT,CASSRWTVATSSPLHF,TRBV5-1,NA,NA,TRBJ1-6
TGCAGCGTTGATGCAGGGGGAAACATTCAGTACTTC,CSVDAGGNIQYF,TRBV29-1,TRBD1,NA,TRBJ2-4